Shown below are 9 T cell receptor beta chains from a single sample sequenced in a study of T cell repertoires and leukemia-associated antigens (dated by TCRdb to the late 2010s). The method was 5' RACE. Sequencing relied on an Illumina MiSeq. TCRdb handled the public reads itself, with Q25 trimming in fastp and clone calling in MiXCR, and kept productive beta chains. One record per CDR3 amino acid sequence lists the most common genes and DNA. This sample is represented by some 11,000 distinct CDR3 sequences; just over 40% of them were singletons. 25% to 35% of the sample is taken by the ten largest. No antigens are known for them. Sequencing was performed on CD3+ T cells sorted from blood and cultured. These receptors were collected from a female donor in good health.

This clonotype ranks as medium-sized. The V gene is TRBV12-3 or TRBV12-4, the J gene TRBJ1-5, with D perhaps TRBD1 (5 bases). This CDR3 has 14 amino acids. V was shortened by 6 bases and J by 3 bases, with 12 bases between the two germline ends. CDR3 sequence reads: CASSRDSINQPQHF. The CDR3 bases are TGTGCCAGCAGCCGTGACAGTATCAATCAGCCCCAGCATTTT.

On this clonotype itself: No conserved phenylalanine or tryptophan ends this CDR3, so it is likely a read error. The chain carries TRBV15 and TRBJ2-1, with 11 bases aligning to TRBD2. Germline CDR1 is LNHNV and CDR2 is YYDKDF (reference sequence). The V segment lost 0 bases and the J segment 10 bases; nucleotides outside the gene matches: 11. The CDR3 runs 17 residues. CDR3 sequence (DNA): TGTGCCACCAGCAGAGACTTAACCGGGACTAGCGGCTACGAGCAGTTCTCC. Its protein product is CATSRDLTGTSGYEQFS.

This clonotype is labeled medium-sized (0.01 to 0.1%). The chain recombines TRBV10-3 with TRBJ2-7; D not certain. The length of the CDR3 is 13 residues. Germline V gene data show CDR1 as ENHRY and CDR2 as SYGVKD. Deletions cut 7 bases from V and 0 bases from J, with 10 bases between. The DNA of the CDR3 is TGTGCCATCAAGACACTTAGCTCCTACGAGCAGTACTTC. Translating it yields CAIKTLSSYEQYF.

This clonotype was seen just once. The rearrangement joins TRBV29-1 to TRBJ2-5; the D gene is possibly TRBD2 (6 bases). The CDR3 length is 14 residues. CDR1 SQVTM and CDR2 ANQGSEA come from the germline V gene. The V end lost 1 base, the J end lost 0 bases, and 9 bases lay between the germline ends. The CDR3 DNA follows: TGCAGCGTTGAAGGGGACTCGTACCAAGAGACCCAGTACTTC. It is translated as CSVEGDSYQETQYF. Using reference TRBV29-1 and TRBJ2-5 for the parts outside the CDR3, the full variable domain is SAVISQKPSRDICQRGTSLTIQCQVDSQVTMMFWYRQQPGQSLTLIATANQGSEATYESGFVIDKFPISRPNLTFSTLTVSNMSPEDSSIYLCSVEGDSYQETQYFGPGTRLLVL.

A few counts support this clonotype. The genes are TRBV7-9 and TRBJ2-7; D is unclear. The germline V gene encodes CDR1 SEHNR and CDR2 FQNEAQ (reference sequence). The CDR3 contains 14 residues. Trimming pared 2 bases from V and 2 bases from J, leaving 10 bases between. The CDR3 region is CASSLSGFTYEQYF. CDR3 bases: TGTGCCAGCAGCTTAAGTGGGTTTACCTACGAGCAGTACTTC.

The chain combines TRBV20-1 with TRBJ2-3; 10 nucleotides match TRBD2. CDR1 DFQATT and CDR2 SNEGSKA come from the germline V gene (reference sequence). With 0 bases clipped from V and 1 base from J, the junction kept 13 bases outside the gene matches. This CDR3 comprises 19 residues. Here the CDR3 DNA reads TGCAGTGCTAGAGAGGGGCTAGCGGGAGTGCAGTGGGGCACAGATACGCAGTATTTT. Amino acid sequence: CSAREGLAGVQWGTDTQYF.

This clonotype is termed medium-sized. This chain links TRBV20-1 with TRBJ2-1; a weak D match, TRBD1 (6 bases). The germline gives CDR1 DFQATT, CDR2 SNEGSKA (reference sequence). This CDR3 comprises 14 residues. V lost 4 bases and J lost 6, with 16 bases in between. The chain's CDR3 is CSATLRTALNEQFF. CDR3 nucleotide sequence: TGCAGTGCTACCCTCCGGACAGCCCTCAATGAGCAGTTCTTC.

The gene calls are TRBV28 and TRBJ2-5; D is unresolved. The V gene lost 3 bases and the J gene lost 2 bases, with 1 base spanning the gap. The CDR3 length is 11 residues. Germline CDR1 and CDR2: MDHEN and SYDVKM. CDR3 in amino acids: CASSFQETQYF. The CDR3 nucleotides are TGTGCCAGCAGTTTTCAAGAGACCCAGTACTTC. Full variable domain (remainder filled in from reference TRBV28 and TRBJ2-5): DVKVTQSSRYLVKRTGEKVFLECVQDMDHENMFWYRQDPGLGLRLIYFSYDVKMKEKGDIPEGYSVSREKKERFSLILESASTNQTSMYLCASSFQETQYFGPGTRLLVL.

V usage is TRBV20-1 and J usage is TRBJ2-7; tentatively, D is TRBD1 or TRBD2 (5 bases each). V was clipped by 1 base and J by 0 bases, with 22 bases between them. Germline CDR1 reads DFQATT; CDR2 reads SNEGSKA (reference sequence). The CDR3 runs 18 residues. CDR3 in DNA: TGCAGTGCTAGAGGATTAGGGACGCCCCCAGTTAACTCCTACGAGCAGTACTTC. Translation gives CSARGLGTPPVNSYEQYF.